These 23 T cell receptor beta chains share one sample of origin, sequenced in a study of cytomegalovirus exposure and HLA in healthy donors. The PCR employed 60 Vbeta primers together with 13 Jbeta primers. Libraries were prepared by immunoSEQ multiplex PCR; TCRdb keeps only in-frame clonotypes and omits some of them. The sample contains approximately 190,000 clones, around 80% of which appear only once. Sequencing was carried out using PBMCs. Source of these receptors: a woman between 18 and 29 years old in good health and CMV-seronegative.

The CDR3 sequence is CSVERFGSSHNEQFF. The CDR3 bases are TGCAGCGTTGAACGATTCGGGAGTTCCCACAATGAGCAGTTCTTC. This chain uses TRBV29-1 with TRBJ2-1; D is perhaps TRBD2 (6 bases). Trimming removed 2 bases from V and 5 bases from J, with 16 bases in between. The CDR3 consists of 15 residues. Germline V gives CDR1 SQVTM, CDR2 ANQGSEA.

The gene calls are TRBV28 and TRBJ2-7; weak D call: TRBD1 (6 bases). The ends were cut back, 5 bases at V and 4 bases at J, with 21 bases in the middle. Germline loops: CDR1 MDHEN, CDR2 SYDVKM. The CDR3 is 16 residues long. Written as DNA, the CDR3 is TGTGCCAGCAGTATTTACGCAGGGGCAGAAGGGTACGAGCAGTACTTC. Its translation: CASSIYAGAEGYEQYF.

The V gene is TRBV27, the J gene TRBJ1-2; 7 positions match TRBD1. The J segment lost 0 bases and the V segment lost 6 bases, leaving 4 bases of the junction unmatched. CDR3 length: 14 residues. Germline V gives CDR1 MNHEY, CDR2 SMNVEV (reference sequence). The CDR3 DNA reads as TGTGCCAGCAGGAAGGGACAGTCTAACTATGGCTACACCTTC. It codes for CASRKGQSNYGYTF.

V and J are TRBV12-2 and TRBJ2-7; the table's TRBD2 call for D was not verified on the DNA. TRBV12-2 constitutes a pseudogene. This CDR3 region has 14 residues. The chain's CDR3 is CAQAGTEVSYEQYV. As DNA, the CDR3 is TGTGCACAAGCGGGGACGGAAGTTTCCTACGAGCAGTACGTC.

J is TRBJ1-5 and V is TRBV28, with a weak D call TRBD1 (5 bases). CDR3 length equals 14 residues. The germline CDR1 and CDR2 sequences are MDHEN and SYDVKM. With 3 bases removed from V and 5 bases from J, the gap between germline ends came to 11 bases. CDR3 in amino acids: CASSFYAGHQPQHF. Here the CDR3 DNA reads TGTGCCAGCAGTTTTTATGCGGGGCATCAGCCCCAGCATTTT.

Concerning this clone itself: In this CDR3 the conserved last residue, phenylalanine or tryptophan, is missing, so a read error is likely. The limits of the CDR3 on the DNA are not certain, so only TCRdb's listed CDR3 is given. The rearrangement links TRBV5-4 to TRBJ1-2; the table's D gene call, TRBD1, was not cross checked with the DNA. Counting both end residues, the CDR3 totals 12 amino acids. The germline V gene has CDR1 SGHNT and CDR2 YYREEE (reference sequence). CDR3 protein: CASSRDSGDWRL.

The chain links TRBV5-4 to TRBJ1-1; D remains ambiguous. The CDR3 sequence is 13 residues long. The germline gives CDR1 SGHNT, CDR2 YYREEE (reference sequence). V was trimmed by 1 base and J by 10 bases, leaving 14 bases between them. The CDR3 DNA reads as TGTGCCAGCAGCTTGTATACTGACTCTGGAGCTTTCTTT. This gives the protein CASSLYTDSGAFF.

This chain uses TRBV6-1 with TRBJ2-1, with TRBD1 matching over 9 bases. The CDR3 runs to 15 residues. Germline V gives CDR1 MNHNS, CDR2 SASEGT. V was pared by 4 bases and J by 7 bases, with 8 bases of the junction left unmatched. The DNA of the CDR3 is TGTGCCAGCAGTGTAACCGGGACAGGGAAGAATGAGCAGTTCTTC. Amino acids: CASSVTGTGKNEQFF.

J is TRBJ2-2 and V is TRBV19, with TRBD2 identical over 7 bases. The germline V gene encodes CDR1 LNHDA and CDR2 SQIVND (reference sequence). The CDR3 loop spans 14 amino acids. V was clipped by 5 bases and J by 6 bases; unmatched bases: 6. The DNA of the CDR3 is TGTGCCAGTAGTCCAGCGGGGTGGGCCGGGGAGCTGTTTTTT. Amino acids: CASSPAGWAGELFF.

The chain links TRBV16 to TRBJ1-2; D is perhaps TRBD1 (6 bases). The CDR3 has 17 residues. Germline CDR1 KGHSY, CDR2 FQNENV. V shed 4 bases and J shed 5 bases, with 23 bases lying between them. The CDR3 region is CASSRMGWDTLTYGYTF. CDR3 sequence (DNA): TGTGCCAGCAGCCGGATGGGATGGGACACCCTGACTTATGGCTACACCTTC.

This rearrangement joins TRBV18 to TRBJ2-2; D uncertain. V was trimmed by 3 bases and J by 1 base, leaving 21 bases between them. Germline CDR1 and CDR2: KGHSH and LQKENI. The CDR3 spans 19 residues. As DNA, the CDR3 is TGTGCCAGCTCACCCGATCGAAGTAGCTCATACGAGAACACCGGGGAGCTGTTTTTT. Its translation: CASSPDRSSSYENTGELFF.

The CDR3 bases are TGTGCCAGCAGCCCCACAGGGGGCCCTGAGGAGACCCAGTACTTC. It translates to CASSPTGGPEETQYF. The chain joins TRBV9 to TRBJ2-5, with 9 bases lining up with TRBD1. Germline CDR1 reads SGDLS; CDR2 reads YYNGEE. Trimming at V came to 4 bases and at J to 5 bases, leaving 9 bases not matched to a gene. CDR3 length equals 15 residues. The full variable domain, its missing parts supplied by reference TRBV9 and TRBJ2-5, is DSGVTQTPKHLITATGQRVTLRCSPRSGDLSVYWYQQSLDQGLQFLIQYYNGEERAKGNILERFSAQQFPDLHSELNLSSLELGDSALYFCASSPTGGPEETQYFGPGTRLLVL.

CDR3 in DNA: TGTGCCACCAGCAGAGATCTCTTCGACAGGGAGCATGGCTACACCTTC. Amino acids: CATSRDLFDREHGYTF. This chain connects TRBV15 to TRBJ1-2, with TRBD1 matching 7 bases. V lost 0 bases and J lost 6; bases outside the gene matches: 10. The CDR3 is made up of 16 amino acids. The V gene's germline CDR1 is LNHNV and CDR2 YYDKDF (reference sequence).

The V call is TRBV30, the J call TRBJ2-3; 8 bases line up with TRBD2. V gave up 4 bases and J gave up 0 bases; unmatched junction bases: 6. CDR1 and CDR2 from the germline V gene are GTSNPN and SVGIG (reference sequence). The CDR3 covers 15 residues. CDR3 loop: CAWTSGLSSTDTQYF. The CDR3 DNA reads as TGTGCCTGGACTAGCGGGTTATCTAGCACAGATACGCAGTATTTT.

V usage is TRBV28 and J usage is TRBJ2-7; possibly TRBD2 for D (6 bases). The V gene's germline CDR1 is MDHEN and CDR2 SYDVKM. Trimming took 3 bases from V and 1 from J, leaving 7 bases between them. The CDR3 loop spans 13 amino acids. The CDR3 DNA reads as TGTGCCAGCAGTTTGGAGGGGTCCTACGAGCAGTACTTC. Protein sequence: CASSLEGSYEQYF. The whole variable domain, remainder taken from reference TRBV28 and TRBJ2-7, is DVKVTQSSRYLVKRTGEKVFLECVQDMDHENMFWYRQDPGLGLRLIYFSYDVKMKEKGDIPEGYSVSREKKERFSLILESASTNQTSMYLCASSLEGSYEQYFGPGTRLTVT.

The chain links TRBV7-2 to TRBJ1-4, with D possibly matching TRBD1 (5 bases). CDR3 length: 15 residues. CDR1 and CDR2 (germline): SGHTA, FQGNSA. The V end lost 1 base, the J end lost 4 bases, and 10 bases lay between the germline ends. CDR3 loop: CASSLVGGSNEKLFF. In DNA form, the CDR3 reads TGTGCCAGCAGCTTAGTCGGGGGGAGTAATGAAAAACTGTTTTTT.

In this sample, this clone turned up a few times. V gene TRBV4-3 combines with J gene TRBJ1-1; 7 nucleotides line up with TRBD1. Germline CDR1 is LGHNA and CDR2 is YSLEER. Germline trimming cut 0 bases from V and 7 bases from J; bases unmatched to any gene: 11. The CDR3 extends over 16 amino acids. CDR3 sequence (DNA): TGCGCCAGCAGCCAAGATTTAGGGGGCCAATACGTTGAAGCTTTCTTT. Translating it yields CASSQDLGGQYVEAFF.

The chain links TRBV5-4 to TRBJ2-5, with TRBD2 matching over 11 bases. This CDR3 contains 14 residues. Trimming took 4 bases from V and 4 from J; bases not matched to a gene: 3. Germline V lookup: CDR1 SGHNT, CDR2 YYREEE (reference sequence). In nucleotides, the CDR3 is TGTGCCAGCAGCCCGGGACTAGCGGTAGAGACCCAGTACTTC. Translation: CASSPGLAVETQYF.

This clone came up once. Here the CDR3 reads CASSLYGGFGNTIYF. CDR3 coding DNA: TGTGCCAGCAGTTTATATGGGGGGTTTGGAAACACCATATATTTT. The chain carries TRBV27 and TRBJ1-3, with TRBD1 as a possible D gene (5 bases). This CDR3 is built from 15 residues. Germline-derived CDR1 and CDR2 are MNHEY and SMNVEV (reference sequence). Trimming pared 1 base from V and 3 bases from J, leaving 10 bases between.

V is TRBV2 and J is TRBJ2-5; TRBD1 matches at 9 bases. J lost 11 bases, V lost 6 bases, and 7 bases had no gene match. CDR1 SNHLY and CDR2 FYNNEI come from the germline V gene. CDR3 length equals 12 residues. In DNA form, the CDR3 reads TGTGCCAGCAGCTACAGGGGGCGTGAGCAGTACTTC. Protein sequence: CASSYRGREQYF.

The rearrangement links TRBV7-9 to TRBJ1-2; TRBD1 might be the D (5 bases). The germline V gene has CDR1 SEHNR and CDR2 FQNEAQ (reference sequence). The CDR3 sequence is 15 residues long. With 5 bases removed from V and 2 bases from J, the gap between germline ends came to 15 bases. CDR3 in DNA: TGTGCCAGCAGCGGAAGCTGGACAACAAACTATGGCTACACCTTC. It codes for CASSGSWTTNYGYTF.

The V and J genes are TRBV4-3 and TRBJ1-2; D call uncertain. V gave up 4 bases and J gave up 4 bases, with 13 bases separating them. The germline V gene has CDR1 LGHNA and CDR2 YSLEER. The CDR3 covers 14 residues. The CDR3 bases are TGCGCCAGCAGCCCAACCCCGCAGATCTATGGCTACACCTTC. This gives the protein CASSPTPQIYGYTF.

The CDR3 reads CASSLRQGARGYTF. The CDR3, as DNA: TGTGCCAGCAGCTTAAGACAGGGGGCCCGTGGCTACACCTTC. This chain connects TRBV11-2 to TRBJ1-2; 10 bases are shared with TRBD1. Germline V gives CDR1 SGHAT, CDR2 FQNNGV. The CDR3 covers 14 residues. V dropped 2 bases and J dropped 7; count of bases not matched to a gene: 4.